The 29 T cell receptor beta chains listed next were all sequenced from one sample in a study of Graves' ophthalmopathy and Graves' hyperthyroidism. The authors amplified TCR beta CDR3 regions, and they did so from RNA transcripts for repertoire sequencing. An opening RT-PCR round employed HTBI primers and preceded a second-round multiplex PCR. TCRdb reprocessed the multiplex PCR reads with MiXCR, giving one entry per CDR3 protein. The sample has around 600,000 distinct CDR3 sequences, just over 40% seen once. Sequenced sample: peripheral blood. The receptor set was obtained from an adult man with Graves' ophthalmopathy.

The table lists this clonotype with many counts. The CDR3 reads CASSLTTGAQEQYF. CDR3 DNA sequence: TGTGCCAGCAGCTTAACCACAGGGGCCCAAGAGCAGTACTTC. The chain couples TRBV7-2 to TRBJ2-7, with 7 bases matching TRBD1. This CDR3 is 14 amino acids long. CDR1 and CDR2 (germline): SGHTA, FQGNSA. The V segment lost 2 bases and the J segment 7 bases; nucleotides outside the gene matches: 8.

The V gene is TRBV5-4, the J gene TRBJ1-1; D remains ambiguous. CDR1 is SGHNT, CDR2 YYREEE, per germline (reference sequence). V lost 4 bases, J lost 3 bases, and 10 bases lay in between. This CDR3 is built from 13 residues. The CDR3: CASSHTSYTEAFF. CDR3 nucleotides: TGTGCCAGCAGCCACACAAGCTACACTGAAGCTTTCTTT.

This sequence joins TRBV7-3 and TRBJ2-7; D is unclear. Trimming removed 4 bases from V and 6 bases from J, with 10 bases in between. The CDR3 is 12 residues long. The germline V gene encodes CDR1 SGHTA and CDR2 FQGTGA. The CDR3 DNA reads TGTGCCAGCAGCTACTGGACGGGCGAGCAGTACTTC. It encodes CASSYWTGEQYF.

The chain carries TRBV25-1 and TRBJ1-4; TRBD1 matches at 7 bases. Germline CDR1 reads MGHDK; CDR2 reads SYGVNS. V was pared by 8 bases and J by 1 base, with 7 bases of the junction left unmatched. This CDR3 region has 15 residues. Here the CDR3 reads CASQDRALTNEKLFF. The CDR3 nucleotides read TGTGCCAGCCAAGACAGGGCATTAACTAATGAAAAACTGTTTTTT.

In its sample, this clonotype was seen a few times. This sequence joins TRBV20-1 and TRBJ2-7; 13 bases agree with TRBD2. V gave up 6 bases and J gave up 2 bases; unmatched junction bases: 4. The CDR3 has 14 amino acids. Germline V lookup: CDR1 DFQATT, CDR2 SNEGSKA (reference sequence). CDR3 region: CSAPTSGGTYEQYF. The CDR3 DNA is TGCAGTGCGCCGACTAGCGGGGGGACCTACGAGCAGTACTTC.

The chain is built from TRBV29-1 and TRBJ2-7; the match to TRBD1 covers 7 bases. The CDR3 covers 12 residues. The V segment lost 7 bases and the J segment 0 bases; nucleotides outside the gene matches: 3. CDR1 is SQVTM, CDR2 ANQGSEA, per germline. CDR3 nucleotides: TGCAGCGGTACAGGGGACTCCTACGAGCAGTACTTC. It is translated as CSGTGDSYEQYF.

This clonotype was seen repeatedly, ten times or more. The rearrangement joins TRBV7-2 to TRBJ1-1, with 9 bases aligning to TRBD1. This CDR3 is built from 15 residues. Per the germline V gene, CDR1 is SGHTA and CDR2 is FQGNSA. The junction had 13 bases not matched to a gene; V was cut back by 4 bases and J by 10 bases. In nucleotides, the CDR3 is TGTGCCAGCAGCTGGGGGGACAGGGAAATTTATGGAGCTTTCTTT. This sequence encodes CASSWGDREIYGAFF.

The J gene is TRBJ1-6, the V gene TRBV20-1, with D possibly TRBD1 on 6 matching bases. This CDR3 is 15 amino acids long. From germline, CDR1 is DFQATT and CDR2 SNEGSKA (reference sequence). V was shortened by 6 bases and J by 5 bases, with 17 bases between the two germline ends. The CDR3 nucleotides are TGCAGTGCAGACGACAGGCGAAGTAATAATTCACCCCTCCACTTT. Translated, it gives CSADDRRSNNSPLHF.

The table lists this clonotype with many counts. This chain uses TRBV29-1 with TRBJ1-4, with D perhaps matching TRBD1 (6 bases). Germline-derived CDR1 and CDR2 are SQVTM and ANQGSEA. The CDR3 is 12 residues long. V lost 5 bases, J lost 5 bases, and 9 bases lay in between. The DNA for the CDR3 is TGCAGCGTTAGGCAGGGGAATGAAAAACTGTTTTTT. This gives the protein CSVRQGNEKLFF.

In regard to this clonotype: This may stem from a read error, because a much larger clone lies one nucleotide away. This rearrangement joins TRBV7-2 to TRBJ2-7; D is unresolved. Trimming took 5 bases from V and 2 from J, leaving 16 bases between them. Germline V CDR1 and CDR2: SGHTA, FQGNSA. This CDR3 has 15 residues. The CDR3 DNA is TGTGCCAGCAGCACCCGGGCAGGTCAGCCCTACGAGCAGTACTTC. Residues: CASSTRAGQPYEQYF.

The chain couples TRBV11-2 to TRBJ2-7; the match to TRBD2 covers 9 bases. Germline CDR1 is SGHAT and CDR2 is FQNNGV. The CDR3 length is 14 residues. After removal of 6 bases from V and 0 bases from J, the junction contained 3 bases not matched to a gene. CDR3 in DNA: TGTGCCAGCAGGAGCGGGAGGATCTCCTACGAGCAGTACTTC. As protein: CASRSGRISYEQYF.

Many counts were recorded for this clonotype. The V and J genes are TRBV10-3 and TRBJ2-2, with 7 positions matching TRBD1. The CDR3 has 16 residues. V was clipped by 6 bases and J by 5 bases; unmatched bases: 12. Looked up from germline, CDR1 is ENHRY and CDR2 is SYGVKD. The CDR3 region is CAIRTNRGVATGELFF. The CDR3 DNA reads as TGTGCCATCAGAACCAACAGGGGAGTAGCGACCGGGGAGCTGTTTTTT.

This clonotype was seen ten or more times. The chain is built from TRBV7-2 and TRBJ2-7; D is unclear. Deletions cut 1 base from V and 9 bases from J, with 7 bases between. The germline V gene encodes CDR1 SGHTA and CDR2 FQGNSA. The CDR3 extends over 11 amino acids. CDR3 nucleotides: TGTGCCAGCAGCTTAGAGGGCGGGCAGTACTTC. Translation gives CASSLEGGQYF.

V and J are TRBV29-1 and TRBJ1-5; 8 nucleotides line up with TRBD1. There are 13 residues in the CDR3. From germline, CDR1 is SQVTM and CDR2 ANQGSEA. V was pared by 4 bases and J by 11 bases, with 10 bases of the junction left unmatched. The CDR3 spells CSVGDRQKETQHF. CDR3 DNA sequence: TGCAGCGTTGGGGACAGGCAGAAAGAGACCCAGCATTTT.

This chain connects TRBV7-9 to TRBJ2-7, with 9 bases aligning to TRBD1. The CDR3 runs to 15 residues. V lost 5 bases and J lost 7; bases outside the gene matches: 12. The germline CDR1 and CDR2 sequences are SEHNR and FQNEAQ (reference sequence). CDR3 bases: TGTGCCAGCAGCGACCGGACAGGGGCAGCCGGGGAGCAGTACTTC. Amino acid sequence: CASSDRTGAAGEQYF.

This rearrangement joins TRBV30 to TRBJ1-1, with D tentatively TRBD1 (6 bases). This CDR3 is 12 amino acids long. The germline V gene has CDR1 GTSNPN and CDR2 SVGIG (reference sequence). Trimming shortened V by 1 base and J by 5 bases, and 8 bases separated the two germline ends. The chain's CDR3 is CAWSGGATEAFF. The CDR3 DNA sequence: TGTGCCTGGAGTGGGGGGGCGACTGAAGCTTTCTTT.

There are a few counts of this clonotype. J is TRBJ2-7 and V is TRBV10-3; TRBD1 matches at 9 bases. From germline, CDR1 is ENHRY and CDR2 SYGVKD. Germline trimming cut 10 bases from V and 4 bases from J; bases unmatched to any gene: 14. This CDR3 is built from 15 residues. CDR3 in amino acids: CASRVTGGELYEQYF. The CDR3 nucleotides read TGTGCCAGTCGGGTAACAGGGGGCGAGCTGTACGAGCAGTACTTC.

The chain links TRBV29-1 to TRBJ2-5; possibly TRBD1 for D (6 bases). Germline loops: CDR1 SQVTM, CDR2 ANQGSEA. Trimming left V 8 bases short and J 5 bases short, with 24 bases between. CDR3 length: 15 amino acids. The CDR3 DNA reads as TGCAGCTTGGCCGCGTCGGCAGGGGATGAGGAGACCCAGTACTTC. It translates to CSLAASAGDEETQYF.

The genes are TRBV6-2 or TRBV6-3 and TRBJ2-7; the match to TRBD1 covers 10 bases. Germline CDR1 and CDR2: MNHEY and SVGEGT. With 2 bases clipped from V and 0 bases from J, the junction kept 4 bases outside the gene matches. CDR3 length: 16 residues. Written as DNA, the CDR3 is TGTGCCAGCAGTTACCTGGGACAGGGGTCCTCCTACGAGCAGTACTTC. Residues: CASSYLGQGSSYEQYF.

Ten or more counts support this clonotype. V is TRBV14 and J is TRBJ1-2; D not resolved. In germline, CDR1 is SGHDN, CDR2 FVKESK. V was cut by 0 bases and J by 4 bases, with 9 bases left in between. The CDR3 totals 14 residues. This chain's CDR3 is CASSQDEGFYGYTF. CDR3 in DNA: TGTGCCAGCAGCCAAGATGAGGGATTCTATGGCTACACCTTC.

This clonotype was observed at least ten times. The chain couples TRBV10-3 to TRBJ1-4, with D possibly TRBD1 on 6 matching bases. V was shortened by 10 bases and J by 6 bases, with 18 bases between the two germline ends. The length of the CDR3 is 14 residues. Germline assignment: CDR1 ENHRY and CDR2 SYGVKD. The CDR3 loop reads CATLRGPGDEKLFF. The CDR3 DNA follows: TGTGCCACACTCAGGGGCCCGGGGGATGAAAAACTGTTTTTT.

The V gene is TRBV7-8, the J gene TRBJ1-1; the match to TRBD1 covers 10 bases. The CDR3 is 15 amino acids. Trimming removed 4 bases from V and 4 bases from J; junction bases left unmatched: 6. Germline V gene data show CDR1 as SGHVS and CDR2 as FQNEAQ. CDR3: CASSSRTGGSTEAFF. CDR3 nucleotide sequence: TGTGCCAGCAGCTCACGGACAGGGGGATCCACTGAAGCTTTCTTT.

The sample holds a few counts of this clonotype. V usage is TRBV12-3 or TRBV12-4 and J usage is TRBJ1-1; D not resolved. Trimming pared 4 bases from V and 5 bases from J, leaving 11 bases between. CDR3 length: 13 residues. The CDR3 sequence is CASSYMRETEAFF. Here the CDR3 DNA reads TGTGCCAGCAGTTACATGCGGGAGACTGAAGCTTTCTTT.

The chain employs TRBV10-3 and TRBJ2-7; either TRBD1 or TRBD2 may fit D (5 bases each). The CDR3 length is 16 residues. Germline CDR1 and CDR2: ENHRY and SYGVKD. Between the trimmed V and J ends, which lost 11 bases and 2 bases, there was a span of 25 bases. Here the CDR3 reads CAGSFGFVGVTYEQYF. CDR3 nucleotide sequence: TGTGCCGGCAGTTTCGGGTTTGTGGGGGTAACCTACGAGCAGTACTTC.

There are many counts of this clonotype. The CDR3 region is CSGTTDRFLETQYF. The CDR3 DNA is TGCAGTGGAACTACGGACAGGTTCCTAGAGACCCAGTACTTC. This rearrangement joins TRBV20-1 to TRBJ2-5; 7 nucleotides align to TRBD1. CDR1 and CDR2 from the germline V gene are DFQATT and SNEGSKA (reference sequence). The CDR3 loop spans 14 amino acids. V trimming: 7 bases; J trimming: 4 bases; junction bases outside the gene matches: 12.

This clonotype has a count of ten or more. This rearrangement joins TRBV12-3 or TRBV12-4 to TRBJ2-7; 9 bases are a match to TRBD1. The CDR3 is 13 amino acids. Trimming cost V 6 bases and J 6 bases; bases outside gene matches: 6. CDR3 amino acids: CASSPVDRGEQYF. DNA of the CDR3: TGTGCCAGCAGCCCCGTGGACAGGGGCGAGCAGTACTTC.

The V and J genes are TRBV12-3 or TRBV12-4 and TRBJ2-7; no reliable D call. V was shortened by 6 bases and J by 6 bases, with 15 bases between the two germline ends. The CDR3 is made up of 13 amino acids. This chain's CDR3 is CASSRHRVSEQYF. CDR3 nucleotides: TGTGCCAGCAGCCGCCATAGGGTGAGCGAGCAGTACTTC.

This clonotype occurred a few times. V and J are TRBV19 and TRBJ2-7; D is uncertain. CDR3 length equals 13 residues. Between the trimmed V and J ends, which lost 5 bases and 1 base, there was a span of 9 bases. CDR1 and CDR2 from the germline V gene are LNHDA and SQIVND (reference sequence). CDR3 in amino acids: CASSERISYEQYF. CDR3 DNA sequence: TGTGCCAGTAGTGAGCGTATTTCCTACGAGCAGTACTTC.

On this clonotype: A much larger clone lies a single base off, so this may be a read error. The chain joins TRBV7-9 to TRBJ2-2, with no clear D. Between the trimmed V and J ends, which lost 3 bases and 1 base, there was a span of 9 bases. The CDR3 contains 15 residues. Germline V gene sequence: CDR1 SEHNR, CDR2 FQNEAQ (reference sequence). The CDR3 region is CASSFAAGNTGELFF. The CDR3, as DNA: TGTGCCAGCAGCTTCGCGGCAGGGAACACCGGGGAGCTGTTTTTT.